This T cell receptor beta chain comes out of a study of beta chain features in type 1 diabetes. Study-wide background: Taken together, all samples contributed 90 million to 140 million examined sorted cells.

Notes on this clone: Its antigen is still unknown. A much larger clone differs from this one at a single base, so this may be a read error. The sample has other DNA sequences that encode this CDR3 too.

Study-wide points: An over-representation of cells with high TCR expression could result from cDNA sequencing. Moderate yet significant TCRB CDR3 shortening was seen in Type 1 diabetes patients in all four CD4+ subsets.

Expressed TCRB transcripts were sequenced because the isolated RNA had all been reverse transcribed beforehand. Sequencing was performed with immunoSEQ multiplex PCR; in TCRdb, only in-frame clones are kept and a portion is missing. The sample comprises about 340,000 clones, over 7% of which are singletons, and approximately 1% rests with the top ten. Germline CDR1 SEHNR, CDR2 FQNEAQ (reference sequence). This CDR3 region has 13 residues. This clonotype was obtained from a man younger than 45 with type 1 diabetes. Sequences were obtained from central memory CD4+ T cells from blood. V usage is TRBV7-9 and J usage is TRBJ1-6, with a possible D match to TRBD1 (5 bases). The CDR3 here is CAFGGRVEGPLHF. CDR3 coding DNA: TGTGCGTTCGGAGGCAGGGTTGAGGGGCCCCTCCACTTT.